Listed below are T cell receptor beta chains from one sample, sequenced in a study of cytomegalovirus exposure and HLA in healthy donors. Assay used: immunoSEQ multiplex PCR; TCRdb lists only in-frame clones, some missing. Recorded here are around 45,000 clones; the top ten clones represent around 16%. Sequenced: PBMCs. These receptors were taken from a male donor in good health and CMV-seronegative. Both conserved end residues are part of each CDR3.

TRBV19 CASSIQKDSNYGYTF
TRBV15 CATQTGFTEAFF
TRBV7-9 CASSTGTGLSETQYF
TRBV11-2 CASSLGPGTGGQPQHF
TRBV4-2 CASSQVSVGGNEQYF
TRBV4-1 CASSRDGQGSPEAFF
TRBV6-1 CASSASLWEQYF
TRBV6-5 CASSYGAGGNYEQYF
TRBV14 CASSLEQGPHEQYF
TRBV6-1 CASSELTGSGEKLFF
TRBV4-1 CASSQDKARGGETQYF
TRBV29-1 CSVDRGLNTEAFF
TRBV19 CASSIPLSNYGYTF
TRBV19 CASRGTGGGQAFF
TRBV18 CASSLDRDTEAFF
TRBV2 CASRDLDRQRTYEQYF
TRBV19 CASRGLGQETQYF
TRBV9 CASSGPGTGRSGANVLTF
TRBV5-4 CASSPPGQNNEQYF
TRBV9 CASSALDSPYEQYF
TRBV4-2 CASSQGRWDSPLHF
TRBV6-5 CASKEAGAKFETQYF
TRBV7-9 CASSRTGQETQYF
TRBV30 CAWNAGETSEKLFF
TRBV19 CASSIEGTGGETQYF
TRBV4-2 CASSQSGLAGKNEQYF
TRBV14 CASSPMGTGVNEQFF
TRBV18 CASSPLVSGWDTKNIQYF
TRBV5-1 CASSLGQVEAFF
TRBV6-5 CASGQRGRGTYEQYF
TRBV4-2 CASSQSGGSYNEQFF
TRBV6-5 CASSAAGPGDSPLHF